This T cell receptor (beta chain) was captured by sequencing in a study of cytomegalovirus exposure and HLA in healthy donors. Whole-study findings and limits: TCR beta V- and J-gene trimming was later associated with a missense DCLRE1C variant. Later on, an analysis found that several of the most significant clusters appeared to be linked to common viral pathogens, which included parvovirus B19. By HLA locus, TCR association rates varied in a later analysis, with DRB1 showing the most and HLA-C the fewest. Later analysis revealed greater clonal expansion in HLA-associated TCR beta chains than in equally common others.

V shed 4 bases and J shed 1 base, with 13 bases lying between them. The CDR3 consists of 15 residues. The germline gives CDR1 SGHDN, CDR2 FVKESK. Worth noting for this clone: What it binds is unknown.

In the PCR, 60 Vbeta and 13 Jbeta primers were used. Profiled with immunoSEQ multiplex PCR; TCRdb holds only in-frame clones, not every one. The table has about 70,000 clones, 70% to 75% seen once. The sequenced material came from PBMCs. This clonotype was sampled from a human donor in good health. The rearrangement joins TRBV14 to TRBJ1-2, with D unclear. The CDR3 bases are TGTGCCAGCAGCCCGTCGGCGGGGTTTAACTATGGCTACACCTTC. Amino acids: CASSPSAGFNYGYTF.